These T cell receptor beta chains were read from a single sample in a study of blood T cell repertoires in COVID-19. The repertoire was sequenced with immunoSEQ multiplex PCR; TCRdb's copy has only in-frame clones and lacks some. The sample shows more than 70,000 clones, about 85% of them seen only once. Sequencing used peripheral blood. Receptor source: a human donor in a cohort sampled during active COVID-19. CDR3s include the opening cysteine and the closing phenylalanine or tryptophan. The order of the fields is CDR3 protein, CDR3 DNA, clone size, V gene, J gene, D gene. The D gene is left open where the match is weak. Only some rows state a clone size, as once, few, many or a class for expanded clones.

cdr3_aa: CASKKGPGDGNTIYF
cdr3_nt: TGTGCCAGCAAGAAAGGCCCAGGGGATGGAAACACCATATATTTT
clone_size: NA
v_call: TRBV5-4
j_call: TRBJ1-3
d_call: NA

cdr3_aa: CASSQGLGTGVSYEQYF
cdr3_nt: TGCGCCAGCAGCCAAGGATTAGGGACAGGCGTCTCCTACGAGCAGTACTTC
clone_size: NA
v_call: TRBV4-3
j_call: TRBJ2-7
d_call: TRBD1

cdr3_aa: CASSFGTAYNEQFF
cdr3_nt: TGCGCCAGCAGCTTCGGGACAGCCTACAATGAGCAGTTCTTC
clone_size: NA
v_call: TRBV5-1
j_call: TRBJ2-1
d_call: TRBD1

cdr3_aa: CASSLMFRTSKGKQETQYF
cdr3_nt: TGTGCCAGCAGTTTAATGTTTCGGACATCGAAAGGGAAGCAGGAGACCCAGTACTTC
clone_size: NA
v_call: TRBV27
j_call: TRBJ2-5
d_call: NA

cdr3_aa: CASSPEVVTDTQYF
cdr3_nt: TGTGCCAGCAGCCCGGAGGTAGTCACAGATACGCAGTATTTT
clone_size: few
v_call: TRBV7-9
j_call: TRBJ2-3
d_call: NA

cdr3_aa: CASSLSGTSDYNEQFF
cdr3_nt: TGTGCCAGCAGTTTATCAGGGACTAGCGATTACAATGAGCAGTTCTTC
clone_size: NA
v_call: TRBV28
j_call: TRBJ2-1
d_call: TRBD2

cdr3_aa: CASSNSRAGLAGYGEHKFF
cdr3_nt: TGTGCCAGCAGTAACTCCCGGGCAGGACTAGCGGGATATGGGGAGCATAAGTTCTTC
clone_size: NA
v_call: TRBV7-4
j_call: TRBJ2-1
d_call: TRBD2

cdr3_aa: CASSATLQGSYEQYF
cdr3_nt: TGCGCCAGCAGCGCGACCCTACAGGGCTCCTACGAGCAGTACTTC
clone_size: NA
v_call: TRBV5-1
j_call: TRBJ2-7
d_call: NA

cdr3_aa: CASSTAQSGGTQYF
cdr3_nt: TGTGCCAGCAGTACTGCACAAAGCGGGGGTACGCAGTATTTT
clone_size: few
v_call: TRBV21-1
j_call: TRBJ2-3
d_call: NA

cdr3_aa: CSAQPQTGRFF
cdr3_nt: TGCAGTGCTCAACCTCAGACAGGCCGTTTTTTT
clone_size: NA
v_call: TRBV20-1
j_call: TRBJ1-4
d_call: NA

cdr3_aa: CSASRPGIGQETQYF
cdr3_nt: TGCAGTGCTAGTCGCCCAGGGATCGGGCAAGAGACCCAGTACTTC
clone_size: NA
v_call: TRBV20-1
j_call: TRBJ2-5
d_call: NA

cdr3_aa: CASSFGGSDEQYF
cdr3_nt: TGCGCCAGCAGCTTTGGGGGGTCCGACGAGCAGTACTTC
clone_size: NA
v_call: TRBV5-1
j_call: TRBJ2-7
d_call: NA

cdr3_aa: CAWSGLGQDTQYF
cdr3_nt: TGTGCCTGGTCGGGACTCGGGCAAGATACGCAGTATTTT
clone_size: NA
v_call: TRBV30
j_call: TRBJ2-3
d_call: NA

cdr3_aa: CASSKRWGLAGDYNEQFF
cdr3_nt: TGTGCCAGCAGCAAGCGGTGGGGACTAGCGGGAGACTACAATGAGCAGTTCTTC
clone_size: once
v_call: TRBV21-1
j_call: TRBJ2-1
d_call: NA

cdr3_aa: CASSLEAGEFTEAFF
cdr3_nt: TGTGCCAGCAGCTTAGAAGCAGGGGAATTCACTGAAGCTTTCTTT
clone_size: few
v_call: TRBV7-2
j_call: TRBJ1-1
d_call: NA

cdr3_aa: CASSPSGAGGIYGYTF
cdr3_nt: TGTGCCAGCTCACCAAGTGGGGCAGGGGGAATCTATGGCTACACCTTC
clone_size: NA
v_call: TRBV18
j_call: TRBJ1-2
d_call: TRBD1

cdr3_aa: CASSQVGPRGDFRTGELFF
cdr3_nt: TGTGCCAGCAGCCAAGTTGGTCCCAGGGGCGATTTCCGCACCGGGGAGCTGTTTTTT
clone_size: NA
v_call: TRBV3-1/TRBV3-2
j_call: TRBJ2-2
d_call: NA

cdr3_aa: CASRERHGSSYEQYF
cdr3_nt: TGTGCCAGCAGGGAGAGACACGGGAGCTCCTACGAGCAGTACTTC
clone_size: few
v_call: TRBV6-5
j_call: TRBJ2-7
d_call: NA

cdr3_aa: CATSDQTSGRPYNEQFF
cdr3_nt: TGTGCCACCAGTGACCAGACTAGCGGGAGGCCCTACAATGAGCAGTTCTTC
clone_size: once
v_call: TRBV24-1
j_call: TRBJ2-1
d_call: TRBD2

cdr3_aa: CASTYWDRDSYGYTF
cdr3_nt: TGTGCCAGCACCTATTGGGACAGGGATAGCTATGGCTACACCTTC
clone_size: NA
v_call: TRBV7-9
j_call: TRBJ1-2
d_call: TRBD1

cdr3_aa: CAWSRPPQGSYNQPQHF
cdr3_nt: TGTGCCTGGAGTAGACCGCCCCAGGGTTCCTACAATCAGCCCCAGCATTTT
clone_size: once
v_call: TRBV30
j_call: TRBJ1-5
d_call: NA

cdr3_aa: CASSVQGYTGELFF
cdr3_nt: TGTGCCAGCAGCGTACAGGGGTACACCGGGGAGCTGTTTTTT
clone_size: few
v_call: TRBV7-3
j_call: TRBJ2-2
d_call: TRBD1

cdr3_aa: CASSLPRDLNTEAFF
cdr3_nt: TGTGCCAGCAGTCTCCCCCGAGATTTGAACACTGAAGCTTTCTTT
clone_size: NA
v_call: TRBV28
j_call: TRBJ1-1
d_call: NA

cdr3_aa: CASSLGFSSGYQPQHF
cdr3_nt: TGTGCCAGCAGCTTAGGGTTCTCGTCAGGGTATCAGCCCCAGCATTTT
clone_size: NA
v_call: TRBV7-9
j_call: TRBJ1-5
d_call: NA

cdr3_aa: CASRRNGATNEKLFF
cdr3_nt: TGTGCCAGTAGGAGGAACGGGGCAACTAATGAAAAACTGTTTTTT
clone_size: NA
v_call: TRBV19
j_call: TRBJ1-4
d_call: NA

cdr3_aa: CATSDSLGGSAFF
cdr3_nt: TGTGCCACCAGTGATTCTTTAGGGGGCTCAGCTTTCTTT
clone_size: NA
v_call: TRBV24-1
j_call: TRBJ1-1
d_call: TRBD1

cdr3_aa: CASSPAGSGGEQYF
cdr3_nt: TGTGCCAGCAGCCCGGCCGGCTCGGGGGGCGAGCAGTACTTC
clone_size: NA
v_call: TRBV5-4
j_call: TRBJ2-7
d_call: TRBD2

cdr3_aa: CASSYSYTSSYNEQFF
cdr3_nt: TGTGCCAGCAGTTACTCGTATACCAGCTCCTACAATGAGCAGTTCTTC
clone_size: NA
v_call: TRBV6-5
j_call: TRBJ2-1
d_call: NA

cdr3_aa: CASSLASGQGLETQYF
cdr3_nt: TGTGCCAGCAGCTTAGCCTCGGGACAGGGGTTGGAGACCCAGTACTTC
clone_size: NA
v_call: TRBV7-9
j_call: TRBJ2-5
d_call: TRBD1

cdr3_aa: CATSDFLNRSNEQFF
cdr3_nt: TGTGCCACCAGTGACTTCTTAAACAGGAGCAATGAGCAGTTCTTC
clone_size: NA
v_call: TRBV24-1
j_call: TRBJ2-1
d_call: NA

cdr3_aa: CASSLPGQVANTGELFF
cdr3_nt: TGTGCCAGCAGTTTACCTGGACAGGTTGCGAACACCGGGGAGCTGTTTTTT
clone_size: NA
v_call: TRBV28
j_call: TRBJ2-2
d_call: TRBD1

cdr3_aa: CASSVASGQAGPYEQYF
cdr3_nt: TGTGCCAGCAGCGTAGCATCGGGACAGGCTGGCCCCTACGAGCAGTACTTC
clone_size: NA
v_call: TRBV9
j_call: TRBJ2-7
d_call: TRBD1

cdr3_aa: CASSILTGTSGRGGEQFF
cdr3_nt: TGTGCCAGTAGTATACTTACCGGGACTAGCGGGAGGGGGGGTGAGCAGTTCTTC
clone_size: NA
v_call: TRBV19
j_call: TRBJ2-1
d_call: TRBD2

cdr3_aa: CSVWDRGSGNTIYF
cdr3_nt: TGCAGCGTTTGGGACAGGGGATCTGGAAACACCATATATTTT
clone_size: once
v_call: TRBV29-1
j_call: TRBJ1-3
d_call: TRBD1

cdr3_aa: CASSISGRGSSGANVLTF
cdr3_nt: TGTGCCAGTAGTATTTCCGGGCGGGGGAGCTCTGGGGCCAACGTCCTGACTTTC
clone_size: NA
v_call: TRBV19
j_call: TRBJ2-6
d_call: TRBD2

cdr3_aa: CASSQDFGLENIQYF
cdr3_nt: TGCGCCAGCAGCCAAGATTTTGGACTAGAGAACATTCAGTACTTC
clone_size: NA
v_call: TRBV4-3
j_call: TRBJ2-4
d_call: TRBD2

cdr3_aa: CASRHGDRDYEQYF
cdr3_nt: TGCGCCAGCCGACACGGGGACAGGGACTACGAGCAGTACTTC
clone_size: NA
v_call: TRBV5-1
j_call: TRBJ2-7
d_call: TRBD1

cdr3_aa: CATRDLYNEQFF
cdr3_nt: TGTGCCACACGGGACTTGTACAATGAGCAGTTCTTC
clone_size: NA
v_call: TRBV15
j_call: TRBJ2-1
d_call: NA

cdr3_aa: CAITTAGDGYTF
cdr3_nt: TGTGCCATCACCACAGCCGGGGATGGCTACACCTTC
clone_size: NA
v_call: TRBV10-3
j_call: TRBJ1-2
d_call: NA

cdr3_aa: CSAPRGQPQHF
cdr3_nt: TGCAGTGCTCCCCGCGGACAGCCCCAGCATTTT
clone_size: NA
v_call: TRBV20-1
j_call: TRBJ1-5
d_call: NA

cdr3_aa: CASSGAGTGFNYGYTF
cdr3_nt: TGTGCCAGCAGCGGCGCCGGGACAGGGTTTAACTATGGCTACACCTTC
clone_size: NA
v_call: TRBV11-1
j_call: TRBJ1-2
d_call: TRBD1

cdr3_aa: CASSLPAGDSYNEQFF
cdr3_nt: TGTGCCAGCAGCCTACCAGCGGGAGACTCCTACAATGAGCAGTTCTTC
clone_size: NA
v_call: TRBV6-6
j_call: TRBJ2-1
d_call: TRBD2

cdr3_aa: CASSRDRGEQYF
cdr3_nt: TGTGCCAGCAGCCGGGACAGGGGCGAGCAGTACTTC
clone_size: NA
v_call: TRBV7-8
j_call: TRBJ2-7
d_call: TRBD1

cdr3_aa: CASSEGLAGTYEQYF
cdr3_nt: TGCGCCAGCAGCGAGGGACTAGCGGGAACCTACGAGCAGTACTTC
clone_size: NA
v_call: TRBV5-1
j_call: TRBJ2-7
d_call: TRBD2

cdr3_aa: CASSGRVNYGYTF
cdr3_nt: TGTGCCAGCAGCGGGCGGGTGAACTATGGCTACACCTTC
clone_size: NA
v_call: TRBV9
j_call: TRBJ1-2
d_call: NA

cdr3_aa: CASSTSRDSSSGANVLTF
cdr3_nt: TGTGCCAGTAGTACTTCTCGGGACTCAAGCTCTGGGGCCAACGTCCTGACTTTC
clone_size: NA
v_call: TRBV19
j_call: TRBJ2-6
d_call: NA

cdr3_aa: CSGRGVQETQYF
cdr3_nt: TGCAGCGGTCGGGGTGTCCAAGAGACCCAGTACTTC
clone_size: many
v_call: TRBV29-1
j_call: TRBJ2-5
d_call: NA

cdr3_aa: CASSFGTLAVYTF
cdr3_nt: TGTGCCAGCAGTTTCGGGACACTCGCCGTCTACACCTTC
clone_size: NA
v_call: TRBV27
j_call: TRBJ1-2
d_call: NA

cdr3_aa: CASSQAGEIAKNIQYF
cdr3_nt: TGTGCCAGCAGCCAAGCAGGGGAGATAGCCAAAAACATTCAGTACTTC
clone_size: NA
v_call: TRBV3-1/TRBV3-2
j_call: TRBJ2-4
d_call: NA

cdr3_aa: CASSQDPGAKNIQYF
cdr3_nt: TGCGCCAGCAGCCAAGACCCAGGGGCCAAAAACATTCAGTACTTC
clone_size: NA
v_call: TRBV4-1
j_call: TRBJ2-4
d_call: NA

cdr3_aa: CASSRGLPGEQYF
cdr3_nt: TGCGCCAGCAGCCGGGGACTCCCGGGCGAGCAGTACTTC
clone_size: NA
v_call: TRBV5-1
j_call: TRBJ2-7
d_call: NA

cdr3_aa: CASSYDDNSETQYF
cdr3_nt: TGTGCCAGCAGTTACGACGACAATTCAGAGACCCAGTACTTC
clone_size: NA
v_call: TRBV6-2/TRBV6-3
j_call: TRBJ2-5
d_call: NA

cdr3_aa: CSATSRYEQYF
cdr3_nt: TGCAGTGCAACTAGCCGGTACGAGCAGTACTTC
clone_size: few
v_call: TRBV20-1
j_call: TRBJ2-7
d_call: NA

cdr3_aa: CSVERSTGGLDEAFF
cdr3_nt: TGCAGCGTTGAACGTTCAACGGGGGGGCTGGACGAAGCTTTCTTT
clone_size: NA
v_call: TRBV29-1
j_call: TRBJ1-1
d_call: NA